The 14 T cell receptor beta chains below were found in one sample sequenced in a study of blood T cell repertoires in COVID-19. The data were produced by immunoSEQ multiplex PCR, yet TCRdb's version contains in-frame clones alone and is incomplete. This table has 100,000 to 110,000 clones, around four fifths appearing once. The sequenced material came from peripheral blood. The receptors originated from a man aged 50 to 59 with active or convalescent COVID-19.

The rearrangement joins TRBV9 to TRBJ2-1, with D hard to call. CDR1 is SGDLS, CDR2 YYNGEE, per germline. This CDR3 contains 13 residues. Trimming cost V 4 bases and J 9 bases, with 14 bases left between them. The CDR3 is CASSSSETGEQFF. The CDR3 nucleotides are TGTGCCAGCAGCTCTTCTGAAACGGGTGAGCAGTTCTTC.

This clone was counted a single time. The rearrangement joins TRBV13 to TRBJ1-5; D gene unclear. V was clipped by 4 bases and J by 2 bases, with 9 bases between them. The germline V gene has CDR1 PRHDT and CDR2 FYEKMQ (reference sequence). The CDR3 sequence is 14 residues long. The CDR3 nucleotides are TGTGCCAGCAGCTCCAGCGGGGGCAATCAGCCCCAGCATTTT. As protein: CASSSSGGNQPQHF.

CDR3 DNA: TGTGCCAGTATACCAGGGGTCGGCCAGCCCCAGCATTTT. Protein sequence: CASIPGVGQPQHF. This chain uses TRBV19 with TRBJ1-5; D may be TRBD1 (6 bases). Germline lookup yields CDR1 LNHDA and CDR2 SQIVND (reference sequence). Between the trimmed V and J ends, which lost 7 bases and 7 bases, there was a span of 14 bases. The CDR3 totals 13 residues. Drawing the rest from reference TRBV19 and TRBJ1-5, the complete variable domain is DGGITQSPKYLFRKEGQNVTLSCEQNLNHDAMYWYRQDPGQGLRLIYYSQIVNDFQKGDIAEGYSVSREKKESFPLTVTSAQKNPTAFYLCASIPGVGQPQHFGDGTRLSIL.

This sequence joins TRBV27 and TRBJ1-2; D unresolved. This CDR3 is 13 amino acids long. The V end lost 3 bases, the J end lost 0 bases, and 5 bases lay between the germline ends. Germline V gene data show CDR1 as MNHEY and CDR2 as SMNVEV (reference sequence). The CDR3, as DNA: TGTGCCAGCAGTTTTCGGGCTAACTATGGCTACACCTTC. Translation gives CASSFRANYGYTF.

V usage is TRBV4-1 and J usage is TRBJ2-7; the match to TRBD1 covers 8 bases. Germline CDR1 MGHRA, CDR2 YSYEKL. The CDR3 runs to 15 residues. Trimming cost V 2 bases and J 2 bases; bases outside gene matches: 5. The chain's CDR3 is CASSQWGTGAYEQYF. For the CDR3, the DNA is TGCGCCAGCAGCCAATGGGGGACAGGCGCCTACGAGCAGTACTTC.

This chain connects TRBV19 to TRBJ1-1; no firm D call. The germline V and J ends were trimmed by 5 bases and 3 bases, with 19 bases remaining between them. The germline V gene encodes CDR1 LNHDA and CDR2 SQIVND (reference sequence). This CDR3 spans 16 amino acids. CDR3 DNA sequence: TGTGCCAGTAGTCAATCTGGCTCCAAGCAGGACACTGAAGCTTTCTTT. It is translated as CASSQSGSKQDTEAFF. Complete variable domain (other parts from reference TRBV19 and TRBJ1-1): DGGITQSPKYLFRKEGQNVTLSCEQNLNHDAMYWYRQDPGQGLRLIYYSQIVNDFQKGDIAEGYSVSREKKESFPLTVTSAQKNPTAFYLCASSQSGSKQDTEAFFGQGTRLTVV.

The chain is built from TRBV7-9 and TRBJ2-2; 7 positions match TRBD1. Looked up from germline, CDR1 is SEHNR and CDR2 is FQNEAQ (reference sequence). The CDR3 is made up of 17 amino acids. The J segment lost 0 bases and the V segment lost 2 bases, leaving 6 bases of the junction unmatched. The CDR3 DNA reads as TGTGCCAGCAGCTTAAGAAGGGGACAGACGAACACCGGGGAGCTGTTTTTT. Its translation is CASSLRRGQTNTGELFF.

The CDR3: CASSETLAGNNEQFF. CDR3 coding DNA: TGTGCCAGCAGTGAGACCCTAGCGGGAAACAATGAGCAGTTCTTC. The genes are TRBV2 and TRBJ2-1; 9 nucleotides line up with TRBD2. Losses at the gene ends were 3 bases for V and 5 bases for J; bases not matched to a gene: 5. CDR3 length equals 15 residues. Germline loops: CDR1 SNHLY, CDR2 FYNNEI. Full variable domain (rest looked up from reference TRBV2 and TRBJ2-1): EPEVTQTPSHQVTQMGQEVILRCVPISNHLYFYWYRQILGQKVEFLVSFYNNEISEKSEIFDDQFSVERPDGSNFTLKIRSTKLEDSAMYFCASSETLAGNNEQFFGPGTRLTVL.

This chain links TRBV2 with TRBJ2-1; D gene uncertain. The CDR3 runs 17 residues. Trimming left V 6 bases short and J 4 bases short, with 22 bases between. The V gene's germline CDR1 is SNHLY and CDR2 FYNNEI. In DNA form, the CDR3 reads TGTGCCAGCAGGGAGAGAGCGTCTCTTCTTTTTTACAATGAGCAGTTCTTC. This encodes CASRERASLLFYNEQFF. Full variable domain (outside the CDR3, taken from reference TRBV2 and TRBJ2-1): EPEVTQTPSHQVTQMGQEVILRCVPISNHLYFYWYRQILGQKVEFLVSFYNNEISEKSEIFDDQFSVERPDGSNFTLKIRSTKLEDSAMYFCASRERASLLFYNEQFFGPGTRLTVL.

The V call is TRBV9, the J call TRBJ2-2; D may be TRBD1 (5 bases). The CDR3 runs 16 residues. V was cut by 4 bases and J by 0 bases, with 13 bases left in between. CDR1 is SGDLS, CDR2 YYNGEE, per germline. The CDR3 DNA is TGTGCCAGCAGCCCAGCCCGCAGGGCGAACACCGGGGAGCTGTTTTTT. As protein: CASSPARRANTGELFF.

This clone appeared a single time. The rearrangement joins TRBV7-3 to TRBJ2-7; D is perhaps TRBD2 (6 bases). CDR1 and CDR2 (germline): SGHTA, FQGTGA. The V end lost 1 base, the J end lost 7 bases, and 17 bases lay between the germline ends. The CDR3 totals 15 residues. The CDR3 spells CASSLSGAGAGEQYF. CDR3 nucleotides: TGTGCCAGCAGCTTAAGCGGGGCTGGGGCGGGGGAGCAGTACTTC.

J is TRBJ2-2 and V is TRBV3-1 (or the pseudogene TRBV3-2); TRBD2 matches 9 bases. There are 16 residues in the CDR3. The J segment lost 5 bases and the V segment lost 0 bases, leaving 4 bases of the junction unmatched. Germline V gene sequence: CDR1 LGHDT, CDR2 YNNKEL (reference sequence). The chain's CDR3 is CASSQDFLAGTGELFF. The CDR3 DNA reads as TGTGCCAGCAGCCAAGATTTCCTAGCGGGAACCGGGGAGCTGTTTTTT.

The rearrangement uses TRBV7-2 and TRBJ2-1; 10 nucleotides align to TRBD2. V dropped 4 bases and J dropped 5; count of bases not matched to a gene: 8. The V gene's germline CDR1 is SGHTA and CDR2 FQGNSA. The CDR3 extends over 16 amino acids. In DNA, the CDR3 is TGTGCCAGCAGCTCGCAAATGAGCGGGGGGGACAATGAGCAGTTCTTC. The encoded protein is CASSSQMSGGDNEQFF.

The V and J genes are TRBV11-3 and TRBJ2-3; TRBD1 might be the D (6 bases). V lost 1 base and J lost 5, with 13 bases in between. The CDR3 totals 15 residues. Germline-derived CDR1 and CDR2 are SGHNT and YENEEA. In DNA form, the CDR3 reads TGTGCCAGCAGCTTAGCAGGGGCATGGGGAGATACGCAGTATTTT. Its translation: CASSLAGAWGDTQYF.